This T cell receptor beta chain is drawn from a study of blood T cells in healthy people across ages. General observations from the study: Older age went with lower TCR beta diversity per million T cells, in a roughly linear way.

Combining a sample-barcoded 5' primer with a J-beta primer mix, a second PCR ran for 7 to 11 cycles. TCRdb ran MiXCR on the 5' RACE reads and lists one entry per CDR3 protein. The sample yields about 1.5 million distinct CDR3 sequences, 35% to 45% seen once. There are 16 residues in the CDR3. V gave up 5 bases and J gave up 10 bases, with 24 bases separating them. CDR1 LGHNA and CDR2 YSLEER come from the germline V gene. Points on this clonotype: Antigen: not known.

Total RNA was extracted at no less than 5 micrograms per sample. The chain carries TRBV4-3 and TRBJ2-1, with a possible D match to TRBD2 (6 bases). The material sequenced was blood. The sequence was obtained from a woman under 30 in good health. The CDR3 sequence: CASSAAGTVLSGEQFF. DNA of the CDR3: TGCGCCAGCAGCGCCGCCGGGACTGTACTTAGTGGAGAGCAGTTCTTC.